These T cell receptor beta chains were read from a single sample in a study of cytomegalovirus exposure and HLA in healthy donors. Measured with immunoSEQ multiplex PCR; TCRdb has only the in-frame clones, and not every one. Seen here are over 85,000 clones, roughly 80% observed once, and the top ten hold under 1.5%. Sequenced material: PBMCs. The origin of the receptors is a woman under 40 in good health and CMV-seronegative. The CDR3 runs from the conserved cysteine through the conserved F or W. The D gene is left open where the match is weak. Expanded clones get a size class; other rows say once, few or many, or leave the size out.

length,V,D,size,J,CDR3,DNA
14,TRBV7-2,TRBD2,.,TRBJ2-5,CASSLGGGQETQYF,TGTGCCAGCAGCCTCGGCGGGGGGCAAGAGACCCAGTACTTC
15,TRBV5-4,.,few,TRBJ2-3,CASSPGSFPTDTQYF,TGTGCCAGCAGCCCGGGATCCTTCCCCACAGATACGCAGTATTTT
14,TRBV9,TRBD2,.,TRBJ2-1,CASSVGLAGGEQFF,TGTGCCAGCAGCGTAGGACTAGCTGGGGGTGAGCAGTTCTTC
15,TRBV7-8,.,.,TRBJ1-3,CASSLTQVSGNTIYF,TGTGCCAGCAGCTTAACACAGGTCTCTGGAAACACCATATATTTT
14,TRBV10-3,TRBD1,.,TRBJ1-4,CATGQGATNEKLFF,TGTGCCACCGGACAGGGCGCAACTAATGAAAAACTGTTTTTT
18,TRBV4-3,.,once,TRBJ1-1,CASSPRAAGKNLNTEAFF,TGCGCCAGCAGCCCAAGGGCGGCAGGGAAGAATTTGAACACTGAAGCTTTCTTT
15,TRBV6-5,.,.,TRBJ2-5,CASTQGPGLGETQYF,TGTGCCAGCACCCAGGGCCCGGGACTCGGAGAGACCCAGTACTTC
14,TRBV30,.,.,TRBJ2-1,CAWSLRDINNEQFF,TGTGCCTGGAGTCTCCGGGACATAAACAATGAGCAGTTCTTC
14,TRBV19,.,.,TRBJ1-2,CATTIGTLNYGYTF,TGTGCCACTACGATCGGGACATTGAACTATGGCTACACCTTC
15,TRBV5-4,TRBD2,.,TRBJ2-5,CASSLASGSSGTQYF,TGTGCCAGCAGCTTGGCTAGCGGGAGTTCTGGGACCCAGTACTTC
15,TRBV4-3,.,few,TRBJ1-3,CASSQEESNGNTIYF,TGCGCCAGCAGCCAAGAGGAGTCTAATGGAAACACCATATATTTT
16,TRBV7-2,TRBD1,few,TRBJ2-7,CASSPRPGQGGYEQYF,TGTGCCAGCAGCCCTCGTCCGGGACAGGGGGGTTACGAGCAGTACTTC
14,TRBV7-9,.,.,TRBJ1-3,CASSFGTTGISVYF,TGTGCCAGCAGCTTCGGGACCACAGGGATTTCCGTATATTTT
17,TRBV15,.,.,TRBJ2-7,CATSSPAVSRGRGEQYF,TGTGCCACCAGCAGTCCCGCCGTCTCTCGGGGCAGGGGCGAGCAGTACTTC
14,TRBV9,.,.,TRBJ1-5,CASSIGQSNQPQHF,TGTGCCAGCAGCATCGGACAGAGCAATCAGCCCCAGCATTTT
14,TRBV5-4,.,.,TRBJ2-1,CASSNRTGHNEQFF,TGTGCCAGCAGCAACAGGACCGGACACAATGAGCAGTTCTTC
15,TRBV6-1,TRBD1,once,TRBJ2-7,CASSEPGTGGHEQYF,TGTGCCAGCAGTGAACCCGGGACAGGGGGTCACGAGCAGTACTTC
17,TRBV14,TRBD2,.,TRBJ2-2,CASSQVVAGVSTGELFF,TGTGCCAGCAGCCAAGTGGTAGCGGGAGTTAGCACCGGGGAGCTGTTTTTT
15,TRBV6-5,.,.,TRBJ2-5,CASRGYEGYGETQYF,TGTGCCAGCAGAGGGTACGAGGGTTATGGAGAGACCCAGTACTTC
14,TRBV5-6,TRBD2,.,TRBJ2-1,CASSPRRLADEQFF,TGTGCCAGCAGCCCGCGCCGACTAGCCGATGAGCAGTTCTTC
17,TRBV4-1,.,.,TRBJ1-1,CASSHQGLSVMNTEAFF,TGCGCCAGCAGCCACCAGGGTCTCTCAGTTATGAACACTGAAGCTTTCTTT
15,TRBV5-4,.,few,TRBJ2-5,CASSLRLVGEETQYF,TGTGCCAGCAGCTTGCGATTGGTAGGGGAAGAGACCCAGTACTTC
15,TRBV6-5,.,.,TRBJ1-2,CASSLGRAQGYGYTF,TGTGCCAGCAGTCTTGGCAGGGCCCAAGGCTATGGCTACACCTTC
14,TRBV6-1,TRBD2,.,TRBJ2-5,CASSELAGAETQYF,TGTGCCAGCAGTGAACTAGCGGGAGCAGAGACCCAGTACTTC
12,TRBV6-5,TRBD1,.,TRBJ1-5,CASWTGNQPQHF,TGTGCCAGCTGGACAGGGAATCAGCCCCAGCATTTT
14,TRBV19,TRBD1,.,TRBJ2-2,CASLNRGDTGELFF,TGTGCCAGTCTCAACAGGGGGGACACCGGGGAGCTGTTTTTT
15,TRBV7-9,TRBD1,.,TRBJ1-2,CASSTRQGSTVGYTF,TGTGCCAGCAGCACCAGACAGGGCTCCACCGTAGGCTACACCTTC
15,TRBV9,.,.,TRBJ2-7,CASSPTPSDSYEQYF,TGTGCCAGCAGCCCGACTCCTAGTGACTCCTACGAGCAGTACTTC
16,TRBV4-1,TRBD2,.,TRBJ2-2,CASRLIAGGKTGELFF,TGCGCCAGCAGACTAATAGCGGGGGGGAAAACCGGGGAGCTGTTTTTT
14,TRBV30,.,.,TRBJ1-2,CAWREEGRFGGYTF,TGTGCCTGGAGGGAGGAGGGTAGATTTGGGGGCTACACCTTC
12,TRBV28,.,.,TRBJ1-2,CASSSSGEGYTF,TGTGCCAGCAGCTCCTCGGGGGAAGGCTACACCTTC
15,TRBV7-2,.,.,TRBJ2-2,CASSFGLRNTGELFF,TGTGCCAGCAGCTTTGGGCTCAGGAACACCGGGGAGCTGTTTTTT
15,TRBV5-1,TRBD1,.,TRBJ2-5,CASSGTGTGIETQYF,TGCGCCAGCAGCGGTACCGGGACAGGGATAGAGACCCAGTACTTC